The TCR beta chain described here comes from a study of early T cells in non-severe SARS-CoV-2 infection. The germline CDR1 and CDR2 sequences are SGHTA and FQGNSA. Trimming removed 6 bases at V and 6 bases at J, with 12 bases between. The CDR3 consists of 13 residues. The library protocol tagged individual cDNA molecules with unique molecular identifiers. One entry per CDR3 protein results from TCRdb running MiXCR on the 5' RACE reads. The table includes tens of thousands of distinct CDR3 sequences, 9.5% to 12% detected once. Input material: whole blood. V and J are TRBV7-2 and TRBJ2-1; TRBD2 might be the D (6 bases). The sequence was collected from an adult who was a healthcare worker with PCR-confirmed SARS-CoV-2 infection or an uninfected control (not recorded which). CDR3 protein: CASRVLAGNEQFF. CDR3 nucleotide sequence: TGTGCCAGCAGGGTACTAGCTGGCAATGAGCAGTTCTTC.